The 15 T cell receptor beta chains below come from one sample, sequenced in a study of vaccination effects on CD4 cells after COVID-19. Measured with immunoSEQ multiplex PCR; TCRdb has only the in-frame clones, and not every one. The sample includes just under 60,000 clones, just under 80% of them seen just once. Viral peptide pool expansion of antigen-specific CD4+ T cells preceded sequencing in the ViraFEST assay. Researchers isolated CD4+ T cells once 9 to 11 days of culture had elapsed. Every participant took two doses of the BNT162b2 or mRNA-1273 vaccine. Which antigens these TCRs recognize remains unknown. The input for sequencing was CD4+ T cells from PBMCs cultured with HCoV-OC43 spike peptides, taken after COVID-19 vaccination. Sample subset: HCoV-OC43 spike overlapping peptide pool stimulation. The receptor source for this set is a human donor who received a COVID-19 vaccine.

This chain uses TRBV6-5 with TRBJ1-6, with TRBD1 matching 7 bases. The trim removed 2 bases at V and 10 bases at J, leaving 8 bases unmatched. Per germline, CDR1 MNHEY and CDR2 SVGAGI. This CDR3 is 15 amino acids long. The CDR3 loop reads CASSYEGAMLSPLHF. CDR3 sequence (DNA): TGTGCCAGCAGTTACGAGGGGGCAATGTTGTCACCCCTCCACTTT.

This sequence joins TRBV18 and TRBJ1-2, with TRBD1 matching 7 bases. The germline CDR1 and CDR2 sequences are KGHSH and LQKENI. The CDR3 length is 18 residues. V lost 5 bases, J lost 0 bases, and 15 bases stayed unmatched. In nucleotides, the CDR3 is TGTGCCAGCTCATCCCGGGCCCCCTCGACAGGGACTAACTATGGCTACACCTTC. Protein product: CASSSRAPSTGTNYGYTF.

The V and J genes are TRBV10-2 and TRBJ2-7; D is uncertain. The CDR3 covers 13 residues. Germline V lookup: CDR1 WSHSY, CDR2 SAAADI. Trimming shortened V by 5 bases and J by 4 bases, and 12 bases separated the two germline ends. The CDR3 DNA sequence: TGCGCCAGCAGTTTAAGTAGAGAATACGAGCAGTACGTC. Its translation is CASSLSREYEQYV.

The chain recombines TRBV6-2 or TRBV6-3 with TRBJ2-1; D possibly corresponds to TRBD1 (6 bases). V was pared by 0 bases and J by 8 bases, with 14 bases between. The CDR3 consists of 15 residues. CDR1 is MNHEY and CDR2 is SVGEGT in the germline V gene. The CDR3 sequence is CASSYSIPRGDEQFF. For the CDR3, the DNA is TGTGCCAGCAGTTACTCTATACCCAGGGGCGATGAGCAGTTCTTC.

The chain joins TRBV29-1 to TRBJ2-2; unclear D gene. In germline, CDR1 is SQVTM, CDR2 ANQGSEA. CDR3 length: 14 residues. V was trimmed by 1 base and J by 2 bases, leaving 8 bases between them. The CDR3 DNA reads TGCAGCGTTGAAGGGGCAGCAAACACCGGGGAGCTGTTTTTT. Its protein is CSVEGAANTGELFF.

This chain connects TRBV2 to TRBJ1-1; TRBD1 might be the D (5 bases). Trimming removed 4 bases from V and 2 bases from J, with 14 bases in between. This CDR3 region has 15 residues. CDR1 is SNHLY, CDR2 FYNNEI, per germline. The CDR3 reads CASSGGFLVNTEAFF. The CDR3 bases are TGTGCCAGCAGTGGGGGCTTCTTGGTAAACACTGAAGCTTTCTTT.

The chain combines TRBV21-1 with TRBJ2-3; the table's D call, TRBD1, was not checked against the DNA. TRBV21-1 is termed a pseudogene. The CDR3 is 14 amino acids. The DNA for the CDR3 is TGTGCCAGCAGCCCGGGACAGGGCACAGATACGCAGTATTTT. Residues: CASSPGQGTDTQYF.

This chain joins TRBV1 and TRBJ2-3; TRBD2 was called by the table and not checked on the DNA. TRBV1 is classified as a pseudogene. This CDR3 has 15 amino acids. In DNA form, the CDR3 reads TGCACCAGCAGCCAAGAAGGGACTGTCACAGATACGCAGTATTTT. Protein sequence: CTSSQEGTVTDTQYF.

The table lists this clone with a few counts. The V call is TRBV15, the J call TRBJ1-4; D is possibly TRBD1 (5 bases). Trimming removed 5 bases from V and 12 bases from J, with 13 bases in between. The CDR3 has 12 residues. Germline values: CDR1 LNHNV, CDR2 YYDKDF (reference sequence). CDR3 region: CATSRTPLELFF. CDR3 bases: TGTGCCACCAGCCGGACACCCCTGGAACTGTTTTTT.

The chain joins TRBV10-3 to TRBJ2-5; D remains unclear. Trimming pared 4 bases from V and 5 bases from J, leaving 11 bases between. Germline CDR1 reads ENHRY; CDR2 reads SYGVKD. CDR3 size: 13 residues. The CDR3 reads CAISGGSWETQYF. DNA of the CDR3: TGTGCCATCAGTGGGGGTTCTTGGGAGACCCAGTACTTC.

This clone was observed a handful of times. The chain links TRBV6-6 to TRBJ1-1, with D unclear. The CDR3 runs to 14 residues. Trimming stripped 7 bases from V and 5 bases from J, with 17 bases between. In germline, CDR1 is MNHNY, CDR2 SVGAGI (reference sequence). CDR3 amino acids: CASTERGVWTEAFF. The DNA for the CDR3 is TGTGCCAGCACCGAGCGGGGAGTTTGGACTGAAGCTTTCTTT.

This chain uses TRBV6-2 or TRBV6-3 with TRBJ1-5; no reliable D call. V lost 3 bases to trimming and J lost 3 bases, with 3 bases between them. Germline CDR1 reads MNHEY; CDR2 reads SVGEGT. The CDR3 consists of 12 residues. CDR3 DNA: TGTGCCAGCAGTTATAACAATCAGCCCCAGCATTTT. Protein sequence: CASSYNNQPQHF.

The V and J genes are TRBV19 and TRBJ1-2; a possible D gene is TRBD1 (5 bases). The ends were cut back, 7 bases at V and 5 bases at J, with 17 bases in the middle. This CDR3 comprises 14 residues. From germline, CDR1 is LNHDA and CDR2 SQIVND (reference sequence). In nucleotides, the CDR3 is TGTGCCAGTATCGGGGGTCCCAGTAGTTATGGCTACACCTTC. Protein sequence: CASIGGPSSYGYTF.

V usage is TRBV5-1 and J usage is TRBJ2-2; D is uncertain. Trimming pared 0 bases from V and 4 bases from J, leaving 10 bases between. The CDR3 is made up of 15 amino acids. Germline V gives CDR1 SGHRS, CDR2 YFSETQ. The CDR3 region is CASSLDITATGELFF. The CDR3 DNA sequence: TGCGCCAGCAGCTTGGATATCACTGCCACCGGGGAGCTGTTTTTT. Using reference TRBV5-1 and TRBJ2-2 for the parts outside the CDR3, the full variable domain is KAGVTQTPRYLIKTRGQQVTLSCSPISGHRSVSWYQQTPGQGLQFLFEYFSETQRNKGNFPGRFSGRQFSNSRSEMNVSTLELGDSALYLCASSLDITATGELFFGEGSRLTVL.

This clone was seen a handful of times. This chain uses TRBV10-2 with TRBJ2-1, with 9 bases matching TRBD2. The J segment lost 4 bases and the V segment lost 2 bases, leaving 6 bases of the junction unmatched. CDR1 is WSHSY and CDR2 is SAAADI in the germline V gene. The CDR3 spans 16 residues. The CDR3 DNA reads as TGCGCCAGCAGTGAGCACGCGGGGGGGCCATACAATGAGCAGTTCTTC. Its protein product is CASSEHAGGPYNEQFF.